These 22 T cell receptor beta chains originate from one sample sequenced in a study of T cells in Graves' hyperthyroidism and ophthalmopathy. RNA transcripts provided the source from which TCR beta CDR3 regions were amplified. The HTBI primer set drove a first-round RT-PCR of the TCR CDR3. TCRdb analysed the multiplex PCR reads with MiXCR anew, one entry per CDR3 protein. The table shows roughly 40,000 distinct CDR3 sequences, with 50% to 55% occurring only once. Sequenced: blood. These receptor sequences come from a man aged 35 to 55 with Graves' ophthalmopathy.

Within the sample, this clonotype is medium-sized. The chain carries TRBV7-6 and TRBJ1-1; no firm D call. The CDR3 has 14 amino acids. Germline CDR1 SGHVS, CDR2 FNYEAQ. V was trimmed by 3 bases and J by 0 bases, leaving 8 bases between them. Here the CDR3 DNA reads TGTGCCAGCAGCTTGGCTGGGGTGAACACTGAAGCTTTCTTT. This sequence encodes CASSLAGVNTEAFF.

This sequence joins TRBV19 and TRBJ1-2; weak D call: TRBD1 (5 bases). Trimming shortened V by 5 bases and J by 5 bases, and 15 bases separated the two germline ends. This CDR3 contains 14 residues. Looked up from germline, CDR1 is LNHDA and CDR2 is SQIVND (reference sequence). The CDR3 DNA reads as TGTGCCAGTAGTCAGACCCGACAGTATTATGGCTACACCTTC. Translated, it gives CASSQTRQYYGYTF.

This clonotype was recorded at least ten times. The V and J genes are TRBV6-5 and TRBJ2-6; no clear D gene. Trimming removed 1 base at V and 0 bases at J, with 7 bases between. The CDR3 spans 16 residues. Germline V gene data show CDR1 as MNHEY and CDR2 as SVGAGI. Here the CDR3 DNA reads TGTGCCAGCAGTTACTGGAGCGACTCTGGGGCCAACGTCCTGACTTTC. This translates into CASSYWSDSGANVLTF.

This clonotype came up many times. The CDR3 region is CSASPSFPRRDEQFF. The CDR3 DNA follows: TGCAGTGCTAGCCCTAGCTTCCCCCGGAGAGATGAGCAGTTCTTC. V gene TRBV20-1 combines with J gene TRBJ2-1; possibly TRBD2 for D (5 bases). The CDR3 is 15 residues long. With 3 bases removed from V and 8 bases from J, the gap between germline ends came to 20 bases. In germline, CDR1 is DFQATT, CDR2 SNEGSKA (reference sequence).

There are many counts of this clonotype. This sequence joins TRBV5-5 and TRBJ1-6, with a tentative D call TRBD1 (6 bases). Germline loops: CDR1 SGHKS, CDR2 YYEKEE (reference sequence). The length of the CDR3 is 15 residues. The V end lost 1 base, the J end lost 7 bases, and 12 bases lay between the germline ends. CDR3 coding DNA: TGTGCCAGCAGCTTGACAGGGAACGAAAATTCACCCCTCCACTTT. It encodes CASSLTGNENSPLHF.

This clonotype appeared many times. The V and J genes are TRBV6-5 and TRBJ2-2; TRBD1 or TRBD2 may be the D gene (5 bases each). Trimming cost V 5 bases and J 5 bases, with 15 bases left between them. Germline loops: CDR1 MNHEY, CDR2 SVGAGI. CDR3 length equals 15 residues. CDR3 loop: CASSPTGDGTGELFF. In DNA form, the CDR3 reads TGTGCCAGCAGTCCGACCGGGGACGGGACCGGGGAGCTGTTTTTT.

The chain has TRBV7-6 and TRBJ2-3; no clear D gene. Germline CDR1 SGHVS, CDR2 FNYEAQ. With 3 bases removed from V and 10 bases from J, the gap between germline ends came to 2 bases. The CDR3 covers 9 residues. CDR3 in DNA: TGTGCCAGCAGCTTGGCGCAGTATTTT. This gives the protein CASSLAQYF. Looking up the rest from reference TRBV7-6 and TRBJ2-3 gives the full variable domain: GAGVSQSPRYKVTKRGQDVALRCDPISGHVSLYWYRQALGQGPEFLTYFNYEAQQDKSGLPNDRFSAERPEGSISTLTIQRTEQRDSAMYRCASSLAQYFGPGTRLTVL.

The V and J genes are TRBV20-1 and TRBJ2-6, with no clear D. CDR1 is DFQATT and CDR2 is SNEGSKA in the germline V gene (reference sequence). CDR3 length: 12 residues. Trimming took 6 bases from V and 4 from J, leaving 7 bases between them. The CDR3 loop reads CSAESGANVLTF. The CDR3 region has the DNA TGCAGTGCCGAGTCCGGGGCCAACGTCCTGACTTTC.

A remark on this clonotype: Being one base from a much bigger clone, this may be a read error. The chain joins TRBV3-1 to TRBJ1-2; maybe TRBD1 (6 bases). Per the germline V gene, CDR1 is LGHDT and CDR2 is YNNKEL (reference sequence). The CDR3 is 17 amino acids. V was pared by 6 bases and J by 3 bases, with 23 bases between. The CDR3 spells CASSSGAGAPMDYGYTF. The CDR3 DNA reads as TGTGCCAGCAGTTCCGGGGCAGGGGCCCCAATGGACTATGGCTACACCTTC. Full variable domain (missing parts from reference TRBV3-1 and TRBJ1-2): DTAVSQTPKYLVTQMGNDKSIKCEQNLGHDTMYWYKQDSKKFLKIMFSYNNKELIINETVPNRFSPKSPDKAHLNLHINSLELGDSAVYFCASSSGAGAPMDYGYTFGSGTRLTVV.

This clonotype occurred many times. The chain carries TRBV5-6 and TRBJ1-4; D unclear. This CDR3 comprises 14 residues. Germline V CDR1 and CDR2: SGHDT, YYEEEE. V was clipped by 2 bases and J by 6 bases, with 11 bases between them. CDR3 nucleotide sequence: TGTGCCAGCAGCTTACGGCTCGTGGATGAAAAACTGTTTTTT. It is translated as CASSLRLVDEKLFF.

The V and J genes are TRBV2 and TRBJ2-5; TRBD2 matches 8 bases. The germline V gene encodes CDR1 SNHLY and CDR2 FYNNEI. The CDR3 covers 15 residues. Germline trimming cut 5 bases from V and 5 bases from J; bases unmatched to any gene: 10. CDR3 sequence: CASSLSGGLKETQYF. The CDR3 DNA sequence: TGTGCCAGCAGTCTAAGCGGGGGTTTGAAGGAGACCCAGTACTTC.

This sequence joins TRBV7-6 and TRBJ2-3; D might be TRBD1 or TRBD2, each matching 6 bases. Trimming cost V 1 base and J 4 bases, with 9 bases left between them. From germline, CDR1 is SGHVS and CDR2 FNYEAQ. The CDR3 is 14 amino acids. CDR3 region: CASSLERGADTQYF. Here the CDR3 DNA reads TGTGCCAGCAGCTTAGAGAGGGGGGCAGATACGCAGTATTTT.

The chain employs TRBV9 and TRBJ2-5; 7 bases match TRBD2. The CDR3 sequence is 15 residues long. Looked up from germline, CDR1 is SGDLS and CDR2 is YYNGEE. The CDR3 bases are TGTGCTAGAGATCGGCTAGCGGACTTTCAAGAGACCCAGTACTTC. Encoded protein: CARDRLADFQETQYF.

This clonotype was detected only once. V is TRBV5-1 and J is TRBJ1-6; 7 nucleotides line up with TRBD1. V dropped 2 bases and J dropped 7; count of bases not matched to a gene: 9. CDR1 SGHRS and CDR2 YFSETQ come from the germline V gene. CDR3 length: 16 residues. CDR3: CASSLGVDRENSPLHF. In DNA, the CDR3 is TGCGCCAGCAGCTTAGGGGTCGACAGGGAAAATTCACCCCTCCACTTT.

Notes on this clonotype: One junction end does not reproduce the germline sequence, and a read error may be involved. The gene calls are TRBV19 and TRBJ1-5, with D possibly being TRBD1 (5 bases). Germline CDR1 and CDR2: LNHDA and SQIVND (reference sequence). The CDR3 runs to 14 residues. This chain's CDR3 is CVSSRKRGVKPQHF. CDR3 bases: TGTGTCAGTAGCCGAAAACGGGGGGTGAAGCCCCAGCATTTT.

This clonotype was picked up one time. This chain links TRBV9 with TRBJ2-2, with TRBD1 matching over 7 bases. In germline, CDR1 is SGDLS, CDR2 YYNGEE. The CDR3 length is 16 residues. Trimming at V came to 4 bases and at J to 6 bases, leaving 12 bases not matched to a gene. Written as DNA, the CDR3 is TGTGCCAGCAGCCCTGGTCTAGGGGGCTCGTCCGGGGAGCTGTTTTTT. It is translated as CASSPGLGGSSGELFF.

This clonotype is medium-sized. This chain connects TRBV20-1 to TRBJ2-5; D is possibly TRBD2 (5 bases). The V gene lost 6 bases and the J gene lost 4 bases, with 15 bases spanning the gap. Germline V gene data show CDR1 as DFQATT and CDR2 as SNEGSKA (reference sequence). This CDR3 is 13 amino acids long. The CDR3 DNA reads TGCAGTGCCCTGTCAGAGGGCGGAGAGACCCAGTACTTC. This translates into CSALSEGGETQYF.

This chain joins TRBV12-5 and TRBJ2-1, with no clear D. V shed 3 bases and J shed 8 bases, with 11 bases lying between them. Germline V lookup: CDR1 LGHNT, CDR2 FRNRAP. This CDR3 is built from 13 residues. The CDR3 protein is CASGLDLGDEQFF. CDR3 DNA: TGTGCTAGTGGTTTAGACTTGGGCGATGAGCAGTTCTTC.

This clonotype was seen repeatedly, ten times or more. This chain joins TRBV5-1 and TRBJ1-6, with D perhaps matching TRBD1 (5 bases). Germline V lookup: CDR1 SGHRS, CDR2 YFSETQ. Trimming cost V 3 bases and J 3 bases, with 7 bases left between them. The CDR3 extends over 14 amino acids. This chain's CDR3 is CASSWDGYNSPLHF. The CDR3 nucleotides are TGCGCCAGCAGCTGGGACGGCTATAATTCACCCCTCCACTTT.

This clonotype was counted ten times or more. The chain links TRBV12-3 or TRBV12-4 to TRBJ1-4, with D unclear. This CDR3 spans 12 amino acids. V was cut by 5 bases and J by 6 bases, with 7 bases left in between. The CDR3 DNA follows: TGTGCCAGCAGTCGGTACCATGAAAAACTGTTTTTT. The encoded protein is CASSRYHEKLFF.

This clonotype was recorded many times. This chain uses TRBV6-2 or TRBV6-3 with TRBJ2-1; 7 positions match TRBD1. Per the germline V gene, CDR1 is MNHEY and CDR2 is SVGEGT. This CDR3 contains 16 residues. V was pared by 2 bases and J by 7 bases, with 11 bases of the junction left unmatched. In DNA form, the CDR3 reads TGTGCCAGCAGTTACGACTCGGGACAGCCGCCAAATGAGCAGTTCTTC. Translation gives CASSYDSGQPPNEQFF.

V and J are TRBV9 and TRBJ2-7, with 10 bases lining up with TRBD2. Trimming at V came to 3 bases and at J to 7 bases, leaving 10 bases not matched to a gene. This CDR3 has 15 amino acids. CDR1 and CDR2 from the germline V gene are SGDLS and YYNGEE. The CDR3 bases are TGTGCCAGCAGCGCCAGGACTAGCGGAGCCGGGGAGCAGTACTTC. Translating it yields CASSARTSGAGEQYF. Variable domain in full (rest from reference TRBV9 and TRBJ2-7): DSGVTQTPKHLITATGQRVTLRCSPRSGDLSVYWYQQSLDQGLQFLIQYYNGEERAKGNILERFSAQQFPDLHSELNLSSLELGDSALYFCASSARTSGAGEQYFGPGTRLTVT.